This entry concerns a single T cell receptor (beta chain). Germline loops: CDR1 SGHAT, CDR2 FQDESV (reference sequence). V was cut by 5 bases and J by 8 bases, with 22 bases left in between. This CDR3 is built from 17 residues. Clinical symptoms, serum thyroxine and TRAb, thyroid ultrasound and orbital computed tomography were used for the diagnoses. The data were obtained in a study of T cells in Graves' hyperthyroidism and ophthalmopathy. Amplification of TCR beta CDR3 regions used RNA as the template. Initially, a first-round RT-PCR of the TCR CDR3 employed the HTBI primer set. TCRdb used MiXCR to reprocess the multiplex PCR reads, holding one entry per CDR3 protein. The sample has just over 550,000 distinct CDR3 sequences, roughly 50% seen once.

The genes are TRBV11-1 and TRBJ1-6; D not resolved. This sequence was found in a woman between 18 and 29 years old with Graves' hyperthyroidism. The sequenced sample consisted of peripheral blood or thyroid tissue (not recorded which). The CDR3 coding sequence is TGTGCCAGCAGCCCCCCAGCCCAGGTCATAGGGTATTCACCCCTCCACTTT. Its protein is CASSPPAQVIGYSPLHF.